This is a list of T cell receptor beta chains from one sample in a study of OX40 agonist ivuxolimab in advanced cancers. Produced via immunoSEQ multiplex PCR; TCRdb's table is partial and in-frame only. The sample holds 20,000 to 25,000 clones, roughly 80% seen once. This specimen was CD4+ or CD8+ T cells sorted from blood, taken in a trial of the OX40 agonist ivuxolimab. Every receptor here comes from an adult with an advanced solid tumor such as melanoma, head and neck, liver or kidney cancer. Both conserved end residues are part of each CDR3. The order of the fields is D gene, J gene, V gene, CDR3 length, clone size, CDR3 DNA, CDR3 protein. The D gene is left open where the match is weak. Some rows have no size entry. The others give once, few or many, or a class for an expanded clone.

NA TRBJ1-1 TRBV27 14 NA TGTGCCAGCAGTTTACAGGGAACGAACACTGAAGCTTTCTTT CASSLQGTNTEAFF
NA TRBJ2-1 TRBV6-5 13 NA TGTGCCAGCAGGACCAGTGGGGACAATGAGCAGTTCTTC CASRTSGDNEQFF
NA TRBJ2-7 TRBV6-1 15 NA TGTGCCAGCAGTGAAGACCCAGCCGGACCCTACGAGCAGTACTTC CASSEDPAGPYEQYF
NA TRBJ1-5 TRBV7-4 16 NA TGTGCCAGCAGCCATGTATTCCGCAGGGGAAATCAGCCCCAGCATTTT CASSHVFRRGNQPQHF
NA TRBJ2-3 TRBV27 13 NA TGTGCCAGCGGTAACAGGAAGGCAGATACGCAGTATTTT CASGNRKADTQYF
NA TRBJ1-2 TRBV14 13 NA TGTGCCAGCAGCCAAGCTTGGGGTGAGGGCTACACCTTC CASSQAWGEGYTF
NA TRBJ2-2 TRBV28 15 NA TGTGCCAGCAGTTTAGACAGGATAGACACCGGGGAGCTGTTTTTT CASSLDRIDTGELFF
TRBD1 TRBJ1-2 TRBV7-9 13 NA TGTGCCAGCGGCCGACAGGGAGGATATGGCTACACCTTC CASGRQGGYGYTF
NA TRBJ2-1 TRBV7-3 14 NA TGTGCCACGGGTGTAGGGCTAGCCTTTCCTGAGCAGTTCTTC CATGVGLAFPEQFF
TRBD2 TRBJ2-1 TRBV27 15 NA TGTGCCAGCAGCTCCGGGACTAGCGGGCGCAATGAGCAGTTCTTC CASSSGTSGRNEQFF
NA TRBJ1-5 TRBV11-2 16 NA TGTGCCAGCAGCTCGGTGCAGGGTAATAGCAATCAGCCCCAGCATTTT CASSSVQGNSNQPQHF
NA TRBJ2-5 TRBV27 16 NA TGTGCCAGCAGTTTGAATGGGGCGGGCTACCAAGAGACCCAGTACTTC CASSLNGAGYQETQYF
TRBD1 TRBJ1-2 TRBV4-1 15 NA TGCGCCAGCAGCCACGGACAGGGGGCTAACTATGGCTACACCTTC CASSHGQGANYGYTF
TRBD2 TRBJ2-1 TRBV29-1 13 NA TGCAGCGTTGAAGGGACTAGTTGGAATGAGCAGTTCTTC CSVEGTSWNEQFF
TRBD1 TRBJ2-3 TRBV11-1 15 NA TGTGCCAGCAGCTCCCGACAGGGTTCAGGAGATACGCAGTATTTT CASSSRQGSGDTQYF
NA TRBJ1-1 TRBV18 15 NA TGTGCCAGCTCACCCGTCGCAGGGGACAACACTGAAGCTTTCTTT CASSPVAGDNTEAFF
TRBD2 TRBJ2-2 TRBV4-1 17 NA TGCGCCAGCAGCCAAGCGGGGTGGAGCGGGAGAGGCGGGGAGCTGTTTTTT CASSQAGWSGRGGELFF
TRBD1 TRBJ2-1 TRBV7-9 16 NA TGTGCCAGCAGCTCACGTTGGGGACAGGGGGCTTATGAGCAGTTCTTC CASSSRWGQGAYEQFF
TRBD2 TRBJ2-2 TRBV7-3 16 NA TGTGCCAGCAGCCCGTCGACTAGCGGAAACACCGGGGAGCTGTTTTTT CASSPSTSGNTGELFF
NA TRBJ2-3 TRBV30 16 NA TGTGCCTGGAGTGAGGGGAGTAGCCAAAGCACAGATACGCAGTATTTT CAWSEGSSQSTDTQYF
NA TRBJ2-6 TRBV27 16 NA TGTGCCAGCAGTTTAACAGGAGCCTCTGGGGCCAACGTCCTGACTTTC CASSLTGASGANVLTF
TRBD1 TRBJ2-5 TRBV13 16 NA TGTGCCAGCAGTTACCGACAGGGGGCGTATCAAGAGACCCAGTACTTC CASSYRQGAYQETQYF
NA TRBJ2-3 TRBV9 17 NA TGTGCCAGCAGCATAAGCGGGGCAGGGGGCGTAGAAGATACGCAGTATTTT CASSISGAGGVEDTQYF
NA TRBJ2-7 TRBV5-1 15 NA TGCGCCAGCAGCTTGGCAGTAGCGGCAACCTACGAGCAGTACTTC CASSLAVAATYEQYF
TRBD1 TRBJ1-1 TRBV18 14 medium-sized TGTGCCAGCTCCGTCCCGGGACAGGGGAGTGAAGCTTTCTTT CASSVPGQGSEAFF
NA TRBJ1-1 TRBV5-6 14 NA TGTGCCAGCAGCTTGAAGGGGGGATGGACTGAAGCTTTCTTT CASSLKGGWTEAFF
NA TRBJ2-1 TRBV7-9 13 many TGTGCCAGCAGCTTCGGAAAATACAATGAGCAGTTCTTC CASSFGKYNEQFF
NA TRBJ2-1 TRBV6-1 14 NA TGTGCCAGCAGTGATAGTCGGGACCATAATGAGCAGTTCTTC CASSDSRDHNEQFF
TRBD1 TRBJ1-1 TRBV19 15 NA TGTGCCAGTAGAGAGGACAGGGGGTTGAACACTGAAGCTTTCTTT CASREDRGLNTEAFF
NA TRBJ2-7 TRBV7-6 15 NA TGTGCAAGCGCCGCGGTGAGGGGACTTATCTACGAGCAGTACTTC CASAAVRGLIYEQYF
NA TRBJ2-3 TRBV19 15 once TGTGCCAGTAGACCTGGAGGGGGCGGTTTAGATACGCAGTATTTT CASRPGGGGLDTQYF
TRBD2 TRBJ2-2 TRBV27 17 NA TGTGCCAGCAGTTTACTTACTAGCGGGAGGATTGGCGGGGAGCTGTTTTTT CASSLLTSGRIGGELFF
NA TRBJ2-2 TRBV28 14 few TGTGCCAGCAGTTTACGTCAGAACACCGGGGAGCTGTTTTTT CASSLRQNTGELFF
TRBD2 TRBJ2-7 TRBV27 18 once TGTGCCAGCAGTTTAAAGGGGACTAGCGGGAGGGCCTCCTACGAGCAGTACTTC CASSLKGTSGRASYEQYF
NA TRBJ1-5 TRBV4-1 15 NA TGCGCCAGCAGCCAAGATCTACAGGGTGGGCAGCCCCAGCATTTT CASSQDLQGGQPQHF
TRBD2 TRBJ2-1 TRBV27 14 NA TGTGCCAGCACCTCACTAGCGGGGAACAATGAGCAGTTCTTC CASTSLAGNNEQFF
TRBD1 TRBJ2-5 TRBV12-5 15 NA TGTGCTAGTGGTTCCGACAGGGGGCGTGGAGAGACCCAGTACTTC CASGSDRGRGETQYF
NA TRBJ1-1 TRBV5-3 14 NA TGTGCCAGCAGCTTGGTAGCTGGGGTCACTGAAGCTTTCTTT CASSLVAGVTEAFF
NA TRBJ2-6 TRBV5-1 15 NA TGCGCCAGCAGCTTGGATGGATTTGGGGCCAACGTCCTGACTTTC CASSLDGFGANVLTF
TRBD2 TRBJ2-5 TRBV6-1 15 NA TGTGCCAGCAGTGCCAGGGACTACCACTTAGAGACCCAGTACTTC CASSARDYHLETQYF
NA TRBJ2-6 TRBV21-1 15 NA TGTGCCAGCAGCAAAGTACGCTCTGGGGCCAACGTCCTGACTTTC CASSKVRSGANVLTF
NA TRBJ2-7 TRBV29-1 15 NA TGCAGCGTTGAAGCGGAATTGGAGAGCTCCTACGAGCAGTACTTC CSVEAELESSYEQYF
NA TRBJ1-2 TRBV6-6 14 NA TGTGCCAGCACCCCCGACCGAGCTAGCCTGGGCTACACCTTC CASTPDRASLGYTF
TRBD2 TRBJ2-1 TRBV6-5 15 once TGTGCCAGCACCCCAGGGGGACTAGCGGGAGACCAGCAGTTCTTC CASTPGGLAGDQQFF
NA TRBJ2-2 TRBV7-9 16 few TGTGCCAGCAGCCCGTTAGGGGGGCGGAACACCGGGGAGCTGTTTTTT CASSPLGGRNTGELFF
TRBD1 TRBJ1-1 TRBV10-2 15 NA TGCGCCAGCAGCTTGACAGGGTCTGGAAACACTGAAGCTTTCTTT CASSLTGSGNTEAFF
TRBD1 TRBJ2-7 TRBV28 14 NA TGTGCCAGCAGGGGGACCCGGACAGGGAATTTGCAGTACTTC CASRGTRTGNLQYF
NA TRBJ2-7 TRBV28 13 NA TGTGCCAGCAAGAATAGCGGTCTAGGGGAGCAGTACTTC CASKNSGLGEQYF
TRBD2 TRBJ2-2 TRBV7-9 16 NA TGTGCCAGCAGCCCCCTCGCGGGAGGGCTGGGGGGGGAGCTGTTTTTT CASSPLAGGLGGELFF
NA TRBJ2-7 TRBV4-1 13 few TGCGCCAGCAGCCAGACAATCATATACGAGCAGTACTTC CASSQTIIYEQYF
NA TRBJ2-7 TRBV28 15 NA TGTGCCAGCAGTTTATCCCCGGGACACTCCTACGAGCAGTACTTC CASSLSPGHSYEQYF
NA TRBJ2-7 TRBV4-1 16 NA TGCGCCAGCAGCCTCATGGTGTCACCTTCGGACTACGAGCAGTACTTC CASSLMVSPSDYEQYF
NA TRBJ1-5 TRBV6-5 15 NA TGTGCCAACAGCCTCCTGGCGGGTAGCAATCAGCCCCAGCATTTT CANSLLAGSNQPQHF
NA TRBJ1-4 TRBV14 14 NA TGTGCCAGCAGCAGTGGGGGGCTTGGGGAAAAACTGTTTTTT CASSSGGLGEKLFF
NA TRBJ1-4 TRBV27 14 NA TGTGCCAGCGGCCCCTGGGAGGTTAATGAAAAACTGTTTTTT CASGPWEVNEKLFF
NA TRBJ2-2 TRBV28 14 few TGTGCCAGCAGTATAAGACAGAACACCGGGGAGCTGTTTTTT CASSIRQNTGELFF
TRBD1 TRBJ1-2 TRBV7-9 17 NA TGTGCCAGCAGCCATTTCCCCCACGGACAGGGACTATCTGGCTACACCTTC CASSHFPHGQGLSGYTF
NA TRBJ2-1 TRBV6-1 19 NA TGTGCCAGCAGTGAAGCCAACAACCTAGCCTACCTCTCCTACAATGAGCAGTTCTTC CASSEANNLAYLSYNEQFF